One and the same sample provided the 22 T cell receptor beta chains below, sequenced in a study of breast tumors, draining lymph nodes, adjacent tissues. TCRdb recomputed calls from the multiplex PCR reads with MiXCR, one row per CDR3 protein. The sample lists 250,000 or so distinct CDR3 sequences; around 30% were seen once. The lymph nodes were axillary draining lymph nodes from breast cancer patients. The source material was axillary lymph node tissue. The receptors shown here come from a female donor with breast cancer. Some clones in this sample may be carry-over from other donors' samples.

This clonotype was detected a few times. This chain links TRBV28 with TRBJ1-2; the match to TRBD1 covers 8 bases. V was pared by 2 bases and J by 8 bases, with 7 bases of the junction left unmatched. Germline CDR1 and CDR2: MDHEN and SYDVKM. This CDR3 is 14 amino acids long. The CDR3 here is CASSLPRDRRGYTF. The CDR3 DNA is TGTGCCAGCAGTTTACCCCGGGACAGGAGGGGCTACACCTTC.

At least ten counts were recorded for this clonotype. The rearrangement uses TRBV4-1 and TRBJ2-7, with no clear D. V dropped 0 bases and J dropped 5 bases, with 17 bases sitting between them. Germline V gives CDR1 MGHRA, CDR2 YSYEKL. The CDR3 has 16 residues. The CDR3, as DNA: TGCGCCAGCAGCCAAGAAGATGAGTGGTTGGTAGACGAGCAGTACTTC. Protein sequence: CASSQEDEWLVDEQYF.

The sample holds many counts of this clonotype. The rearrangement links TRBV19 to TRBJ2-1, with 7 bases fitting TRBD2. The CDR3 contains 16 residues. The germline gives CDR1 LNHDA, CDR2 SQIVND (reference sequence). The V and J ends lost 0 bases and 2 bases, in that order; junction bases with no gene match: 4. In DNA form, the CDR3 reads TGTGCCAGTAGTATAGATGGGGGAGGGACCTACAATGAGCAGTTCTTC. Its protein product is CASSIDGGGTYNEQFF.

The rearrangement joins TRBV11-1 to TRBJ2-6; 9 nucleotides match TRBD1. CDR3 length equals 17 residues. Germline loops: CDR1 SGHAT, CDR2 FQDESV (reference sequence). The ends lost 3 bases at V and 1 base at J; junction bases unmatched: 4. In nucleotides, the CDR3 is TGTGCCAGCAGCTTTCCCGGACAGGGGTCTGGGGCCAACGTCCTGACTTTC. It translates to CASSFPGQGSGANVLTF. Together with reference TRBV11-1 and TRBJ2-6, the CDR3 gives the full variable domain: EAEVAQSPRYKITEKSQAVAFWCDPISGHATLYWYRQILGQGPELLVQFQDESVVDDSQLPKDRFSAERLKGVDSTLKIQPAELGDSAMYLCASSFPGQGSGANVLTFGAGSRLTVL.

In this sample, this clonotype turned up a few times. The chain recombines TRBV27 with TRBJ1-4; possible D gene TRBD1, 6 bases. The CDR3 totals 15 residues. CDR1 and CDR2 from the germline V gene are MNHEY and SMNVEV (reference sequence). Trimming removed 5 bases at V and 7 bases at J, with 17 bases between. CDR3 sequence reads: CASSRVQGWVEKLFF. For the CDR3, the DNA is TGTGCCAGCAGTCGCGTCCAGGGGTGGGTTGAAAAACTGTTTTTT.

Regarding this clonotype: A much larger clone differs from this one at a single base, so this may be a read error. The J gene is TRBJ2-3, the V gene TRBV6-2 or TRBV6-3; D is unresolved. In germline, CDR1 is MNHEY, CDR2 SVGEGT. This CDR3 is built from 12 residues. The CDR3 DNA follows: TGTACCAGCAGTTACCATCCAGATACGCAGTATTTT. This codes for CTSSYHPDTQYF.

A few counts support this clonotype. V and J are TRBV27 and TRBJ2-7; D might be TRBD1 (7 bases). The germline CDR1 and CDR2 sequences are MNHEY and SMNVEV (reference sequence). The CDR3 sequence is 13 residues long. Trimming left V 7 bases short and J 4 bases short, with 14 bases between. CDR3 bases: TGTGCCAGCAAGGGGGCCGGGGGTTACGAGCAGTACTTC. Translation: CASKGAGGYEQYF.

In the case of this clonotype: The CDR3 carries no conserved terminal phenylalanine or tryptophan, so it likely arises from a read error. Because the CDR3's place on the DNA is in doubt, the DNA is left out and the CDR3 is given as listed by TCRdb. This chain uses TRBV7-2 with TRBJ1-4; the D segment call TRBD1 is taken from the table without a DNA check. Germline values: CDR1 SGHTA, CDR2 FQGNSA. The CDR3 has 14 residues if both end residues are counted. CDR3 in amino acids: CASSPGQGDEKLLL.

This clonotype was observed many times. V usage is TRBV10-2 and J usage is TRBJ2-7; D is undetermined. The CDR3 has 14 residues. V shed 4 bases and J shed 6 bases, with 16 bases lying between them. Germline V gene data show CDR1 as WSHSY and CDR2 as SAAADI. The CDR3 loop is CASSAGGPSSEQYF. DNA of the CDR3: TGCGCCAGCAGTGCGGGCGGACCCTCTAGCGAGCAGTACTTC.

Remarks on this clonotype: A read error is possible here, since a much larger clone lies one base away. The rearrangement joins TRBV7-3 to TRBJ2-1; TRBD2 aligns across 13 bases. V shed 1 base, J shed 4 bases, and the junction held 7 bases outside the gene matches. The CDR3 contains 18 residues. Germline-derived CDR1 and CDR2 are SGHTA and FQGTGA. Here the CDR3 reads CASSLRGKTSGRYNEQFF. CDR3 nucleotides: TGTGCCAGCAGCTTAAGGGGAAAGACTAGCGGGAGGTACAATGAGCAGTTCTTC. Looking up the rest from reference TRBV7-3 and TRBJ2-1 gives the full variable domain: GAGVSQTPSNKVTEKGKYVELRCDPISGHTALYWYRQSLGQGPEFLIYFQGTGAADDSGLPNDRFFAVRPEGSVSTLKIQRTERGDSAVYLCASSLRGKTSGRYNEQFFGPGTRLTVL.

This clonotype has just a few counts. The rearrangement uses TRBV28 and TRBJ2-7, with TRBD2 identical over 7 bases. This CDR3 is 15 amino acids long. Germline lookup yields CDR1 MDHEN and CDR2 SYDVKM. The J segment lost 0 bases and the V segment lost 5 bases, leaving 7 bases of the junction unmatched. DNA of the CDR3: TGTGCCAGCAGTAACCTCGGGGGGAACTCCTACGAGCAGTACTTC. This translates into CASSNLGGNSYEQYF.

Concerning this clonotype itself: Germline is not matched at one junction end, which may reflect a read error. The rearrangement joins TRBV11-1 to TRBJ2-7; TRBD2 aligns across 7 bases. The CDR3 is 13 amino acids. Germline CDR1 reads SGHAT; CDR2 reads FQDESV (reference sequence). The chain's CDR3 is CASSPEVGGRQYF. The CDR3 DNA reads TGCGCCAGCAGCCCCGAGGTCGGCGGGAGGCAGTACTTC. The variable domain in full, with the rest retrieved from reference TRBV11-1 and TRBJ2-7, is EAEVAQSPRYKITEKSQAVAFWCDPISGHATLYWYRQILGQGPELLVQFQDESVVDDSQLPKDRFSAERLKGVDSTLKIQPAELGDSAMYLCASSPEVGGRQYFGPGTRLTVT.

This clonotype was detected many times. V usage is TRBV5-1 and J usage is TRBJ2-5; D not resolved. The CDR3 is 12 residues long. Germline V gives CDR1 SGHRS, CDR2 YFSETQ. V lost 0 bases and J lost 10, with 10 bases in between. The CDR3 loop is CASSLGDLGQYF. DNA for the CDR3: TGCGCCAGCAGCTTGGGTGACCTGGGCCAGTACTTC. Full variable domain (rest looked up from reference TRBV5-1 and TRBJ2-5): KAGVTQTPRYLIKTRGQQVTLSCSPISGHRSVSWYQQTPGQGLQFLFEYFSETQRNKGNFPGRFSGRQFSNSRSEMNVSTLELGDSALYLCASSLGDLGQYFGPGTRLLVL.

On this clonotype: Since a much larger clone is just one base distant, this may be a read error. The chain uses TRBV7-9 and TRBJ1-2; TRBD1 aligns across 10 bases. Germline V gene data show CDR1 as SEHNR and CDR2 as FQNEAQ (reference sequence). CDR3 length equals 15 residues. The CDR3 nucleotides read TGTGCCAGCAGCCGGGCGGGACAGGGGAACTATGGCTACCCCTTC. This translates into CASSRAGQGNYGYPF. Using reference TRBV7-9 and TRBJ1-2 for the parts outside the CDR3, the full variable domain is DTGVSQNPRHKITKRGQNVTFRCDPISEHNRLYWYRQTLGQGPEFLTYFQNEAQLEKSRLLSDRFSAERPKGSFSTLEIQRTEQGDSAMYLCASSRAGQGNYGYPFGSGTRLTVV.

This clonotype was seen a few times. Being one base from a much bigger clone, this may be a read error. V usage is TRBV20-1 and J usage is TRBJ2-7, with D tentatively TRBD1 (5 bases). The germline CDR1 and CDR2 sequences are DFQATT and SNEGSKA (reference sequence). This CDR3 has 12 residues. The CDR3 nucleotides are TGCAGTGCTATGACAGAAACCTACGAGCAGTGCTTC. Its protein product is CSAMTETYEQCF.

Points on this clonotype: This sequence may be a read error, since a much larger clone differs from it by one base. The CDR3 nucleotides are TGTGCCAGTAGTGCGCCCGGGACAGGCTTTAGCTCCTACAATGAGCAGCTCTTC. Protein: CASSAPGTGFSSYNEQLF. The V call is TRBV19, the J call TRBJ2-1; TRBD1 aligns across 8 bases. The CDR3 has 18 amino acids. CDR1 is LNHDA and CDR2 is SQIVND in the germline V gene (reference sequence).

This clonotype was seen many times. The chain uses TRBV12-3 or TRBV12-4 and TRBJ2-2; 12 bases line up with TRBD2. V shed 8 bases, J shed 1 base, and the junction held 5 bases outside the gene matches. The CDR3 loop spans 16 amino acids. The DNA of the CDR3 is TGTGCCAGCCAACTAGCGGGAGGACTGAACACCGGGGAGCTGTTTTTT. This encodes CASQLAGGLNTGELFF.

Points on this clonotype: A junction end diverges from the germline sequence, so it may reflect a read error. This chain links TRBV5-4 with TRBJ2-7; 7 bases are a match to TRBD1. The CDR3 spans 14 residues. CDR1 and CDR2 (germline): SGHNT, YYREEE (reference sequence). CDR3 DNA sequence: TGTGCCAACAGCCTTCCGACAGGGATAAACGAGCAGTACTTC. Its translation is CANSLPTGINEQYF.

This clonotype came up a few times. A clone one base away is much larger, so this may be a read error. The chain has TRBV7-2 and TRBJ2-3; TRBD2 might be the D (5 bases). The CDR3 totals 15 residues. V dropped 2 bases and J dropped 4 bases, with 13 bases sitting between them. CDR1 and CDR2 (germline): SGHTA, FQGNSA. Here the CDR3 DNA reads TGTGCCAGCAGCTTACAAGCGGAAGTCTCAGATACGCAGTATTTT. This gives the protein CASSLQAEVSDTQYF.

Here the CDR3 reads CASSLNSSYEQYF. CDR3 in DNA: TGTGCCAGCAGCTTGAACAGCTCCTACGAGCAGTACTTC. The chain is built from TRBV5-4 and TRBJ2-7; D ambiguous. The V and J ends lost 1 base and 0 bases respectively, with 5 bases between them. The germline V gene encodes CDR1 SGHNT and CDR2 YYREEE (reference sequence). This CDR3 region has 13 residues.

Notes on this clonotype: A much larger clonotype is one base distant, so this may be a read error. The V and J genes are TRBV4-2 and TRBJ2-5; D is perhaps TRBD1 (5 bases). This CDR3 is 13 amino acids long. The germline gives CDR1 LGHNA, CDR2 YNFKEQ. The DNA for the CDR3 is TGTGCCAGCTGCCAAGAATTACAGGCCACCCAGTACTTC. Translation: CASCQELQATQYF.

Worth noting for this clonotype: One junction end does not reproduce the germline sequence, and a read error may be involved. The chain couples TRBV4-3 to TRBJ2-2, with 7 bases aligning to TRBD2. Germline V gives CDR1 LGHNA, CDR2 YSLEER. This CDR3 has 18 residues. CDR3: CASSQTILRGKNIGELFF. The CDR3 DNA reads TGCGCCAGCAGCCAAACGATCTTGCGGGGGAAGAACATCGGGGAGCTGTTTTTT.